The text below deals with one T cell receptor beta chain. Its antigen is unknown. This sample was included in a study of cytomegalovirus exposure and HLA in healthy donors. General study points: Most of the TCR beta V segments (in an earlier analysis) were productive either about 90% or about 30% of the time.

The study ran its PCR with 60 Vbeta and 13 Jbeta primers. In the source study's methods: A later analysis counted approximately 88 million unique TCR beta chains, around 12 million shared. The data were produced by immunoSEQ multiplex PCR, yet TCRdb's version contains in-frame clones alone and is incomplete. V, J and clone size derive from that table, while D and trimming were established from the DNA sequence. The sample has 120,000 or so clones, 60% to 80% seen once. Trimming cost V 2 bases and J 2 bases; bases outside gene matches: 6. The CDR3 consists of 17 residues. The germline gives CDR1 SGHVS, CDR2 FQNEAQ.

This receptor was obtained from a man aged 25-45 years in good health and CMV-seronegative. The sequencing input was PBMCs. This sequence joins TRBV7-8 and TRBJ2-1, with 10 bases that match TRBD2. DNA for the CDR3: TGTGCCAGCAGCTTATCAATTCTAGCGGGGGCCTACAATGAGCAGTTCTTC. It translates to CASSLSILAGAYNEQFF.